Included here is one T cell receptor (beta chain) sequence, with context. Its antigen remains unknown. These data come from a study of OX40 agonist ivuxolimab in advanced cancers. Broader study findings: Among some nonresponders, normalized T-cell clonal expansion was also low.

Baseline was the first blood sampling point, followed by cycle 4 day 1 and cycle 7 day 1. Trimming took off 5 bases at V and 8 bases at J, with 9 bases between the two ends. Germline V gene sequence: CDR1 SGHDN, CDR2 FVKESK. This CDR3 has 12 residues. The assay was immunoSEQ multiplex PCR, and TCRdb's table has in-frame clones only and misses some. The sample consists of around 62,000 clones, 80% to 90% of them appearing once. The source material was CD4+ or CD8+ T cells sorted from blood, sampled in a trial of the OX40 agonist ivuxolimab. The chain has TRBV14 and TRBJ1-4, with a tentative D call TRBD1 (5 bases). This clonotype originated in an adult with an advanced solid tumor such as melanoma, head and neck, liver or kidney cancer. As DNA, the CDR3 is TGTGCCAGCAGCGACAGACCGGAAAAACTGTTTTTT. Its protein product is CASSDRPEKLFF.